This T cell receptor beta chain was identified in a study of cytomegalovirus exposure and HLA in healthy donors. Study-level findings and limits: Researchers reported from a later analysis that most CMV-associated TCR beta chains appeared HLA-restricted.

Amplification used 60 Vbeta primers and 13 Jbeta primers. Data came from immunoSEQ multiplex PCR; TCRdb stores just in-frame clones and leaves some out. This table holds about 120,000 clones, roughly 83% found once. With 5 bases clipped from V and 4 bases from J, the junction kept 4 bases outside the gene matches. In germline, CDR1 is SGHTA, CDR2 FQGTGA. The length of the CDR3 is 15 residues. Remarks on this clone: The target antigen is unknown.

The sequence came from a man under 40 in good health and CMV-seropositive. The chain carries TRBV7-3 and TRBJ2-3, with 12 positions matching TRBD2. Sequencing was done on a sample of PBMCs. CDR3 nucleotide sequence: TGTGCCAGCAGCCCTCGACTAGCGGGGGCAGATACGCAGTATTTT. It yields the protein CASSPRLAGADTQYF.